This TCR beta chain was captured in a study of shared clonotypes between healthy human individuals. In the naive CD8 group, cells lacked CD45RO and were positively selected for CCR7, so terminally differentiated effector memory CD45RA+ cells were left out. At deep level, the assay was performed. Sequencing used immunoSEQ multiplex PCR; TCRdb keeps in-frame clones, though not all of them. The data contain millions of clones, about 95% of them singletons. A remark on this clone: Antigen: not known.

Study-wide findings and caveats: Non-shared clonotypes had lower generation probabilities than clonotypes shared by all four sorted-subset donors. Across subsets, estimated richness was generally greater for naive than for memory populations. At large depth, rarefaction still showed sorted-subset sequencing to be incomplete.

This clonotype originated in a man younger than 30 in good health. Sequencing was performed on naive CD8+ T cells sorted from blood.

The chain's CDR3 is CASSETSGSTDTQYF. CDR3 nucleotides: TGTGCCAGCAGTGAGACTAGCGGGAGCACAGATACGCAGTATTTT. The chain carries TRBV27 and TRBJ2-3, with 10 nucleotides matching TRBD2. The CDR3 consists of 15 residues. Germline V gene data show CDR1 as MNHEY and CDR2 as SMNVEV (reference sequence). V dropped 5 bases and J dropped 0; count of bases not matched to a gene: 2.